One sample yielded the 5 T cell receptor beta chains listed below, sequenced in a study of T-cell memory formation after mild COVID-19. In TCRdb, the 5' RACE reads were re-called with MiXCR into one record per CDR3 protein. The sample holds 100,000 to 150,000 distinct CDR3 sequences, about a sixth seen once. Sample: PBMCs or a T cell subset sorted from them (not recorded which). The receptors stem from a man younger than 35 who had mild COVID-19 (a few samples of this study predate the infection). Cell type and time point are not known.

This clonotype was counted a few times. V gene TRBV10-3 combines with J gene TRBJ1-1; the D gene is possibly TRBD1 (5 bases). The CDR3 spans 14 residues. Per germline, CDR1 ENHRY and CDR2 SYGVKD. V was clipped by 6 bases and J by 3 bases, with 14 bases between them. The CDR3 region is CAIRRDTGHTEAFF. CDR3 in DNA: TGTGCCATCAGGCGTGATACAGGCCACACTGAAGCTTTCTTT.

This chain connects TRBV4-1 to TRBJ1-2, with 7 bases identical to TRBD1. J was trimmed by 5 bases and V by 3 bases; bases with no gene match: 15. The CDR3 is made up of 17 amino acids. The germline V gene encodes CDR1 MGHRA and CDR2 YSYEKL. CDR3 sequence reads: CASSHPQQGPTRYGYTF. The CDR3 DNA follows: TGCGCCAGCAGCCACCCTCAACAGGGGCCCACACGGTATGGCTACACCTTC.

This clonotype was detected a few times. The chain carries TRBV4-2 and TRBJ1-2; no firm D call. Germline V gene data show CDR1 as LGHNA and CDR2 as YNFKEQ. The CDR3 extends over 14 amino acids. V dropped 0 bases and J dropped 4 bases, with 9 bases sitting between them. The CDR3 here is CASSQDQNPYGYTF. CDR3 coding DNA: TGTGCCAGCAGCCAAGACCAGAACCCCTATGGCTACACCTTC.

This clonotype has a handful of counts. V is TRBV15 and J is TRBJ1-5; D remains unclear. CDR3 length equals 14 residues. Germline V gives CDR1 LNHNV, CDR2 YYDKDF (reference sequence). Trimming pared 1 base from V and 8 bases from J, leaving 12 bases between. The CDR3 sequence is CATSRVSGLEPQHF. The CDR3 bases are TGTGCCACCAGCAGAGTATCAGGTCTGGAGCCCCAGCATTTT.

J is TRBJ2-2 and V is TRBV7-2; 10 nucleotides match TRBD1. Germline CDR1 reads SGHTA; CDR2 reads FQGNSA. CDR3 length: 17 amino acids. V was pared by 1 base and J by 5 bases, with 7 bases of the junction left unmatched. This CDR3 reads CASSLGPPGQGTGELFF. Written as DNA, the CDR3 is TGTGCCAGCAGCTTAGGGCCCCCGGGACAGGGGACCGGGGAGCTGTTTTTT.